This T cell receptor beta chain was recovered during a study of blood T cell repertoires in COVID-19. In the study overall: Both acute and convalescent COVID-19 samples were obtained from the United States, Italy and Spain. Nucleic acid was either cDNA or gDNA, and it came from T cells, B-cell-depleted T cells, or PBMCs.

Generated by immunoSEQ multiplex PCR, the TCRdb table keeps only in-frame clones and is missing some. This table has 95,000 to 130,000 clones, just under 85% appearing once. The V end lost 2 bases, the J end lost 8 bases, and 20 bases lay between the germline ends. This CDR3 has 16 amino acids. CDR1 is MNHNS and CDR2 is SASEGT in the germline V gene. Sequenced input: peripheral blood. The receptor was derived from a man between 70 and 80 years old with active or convalescent COVID-19. This rearrangement joins TRBV6-1 to TRBJ2-3; D might be TRBD2 (5 bases). CDR3 nucleotides: TGTGCCAGCAGTGAACTCCCTCCTACTAGTCCGGTTACGCAGTATTTT. Protein: CASSELPPTSPVTQYF.